The 26 T cell receptor beta chains presented below share a single source sample, sequenced in a study of cytomegalovirus exposure and HLA in healthy donors. PCR primers comprised 60 Vbeta and 13 Jbeta primers. Assay: immunoSEQ multiplex PCR; the TCRdb copy retains only in-frame clones and omits some. Counted here are around 130,000 clones, around 70% occurring once; the ten biggest clones make up around 6.6%. Sequencing used PBMCs. These receptors came from a man aged 40-49 years in good health and CMV-seropositive.

This clone was detected only a few times. The chain couples TRBV7-6 to TRBJ2-3, with 11 bases aligning to TRBD2. Germline V gene sequence: CDR1 SGHVS, CDR2 FNYEAQ. After removal of 5 bases from V and 0 bases from J, the junction contained 1 base not matched to a gene. CDR3 length equals 15 residues. The chain's CDR3 is CASSPSGGSTDTQYF. CDR3 bases: TGTGCCAGCAGCCCTAGCGGGGGGAGCACAGATACGCAGTATTTT.

This chain uses TRBV6-1 with TRBJ1-3, with D perhaps matching TRBD1 (6 bases). Germline lookup yields CDR1 MNHNS and CDR2 SASEGT. With 7 bases removed from V and 11 bases from J, the gap between germline ends came to 21 bases. CDR3 size: 14 residues. The CDR3 protein is CASKDSRRALSIYF. The CDR3 DNA reads as TGTGCCAGCAAGGACAGTCGACGAGCTCTCTCCATATATTTT.

In its sample, this clone was seen a few times. The V call is TRBV13, the J call TRBJ2-6; 11 bases match TRBD1. The J segment lost 3 bases and the V segment lost 1 base, leaving 5 bases of the junction unmatched. Germline-derived CDR1 and CDR2 are PRHDT and FYEKMQ (reference sequence). This CDR3 is built from 18 residues. The CDR3 loop reads CASSLVGQGVSGANVLTF. The DNA for the CDR3 is TGTGCCAGCAGCTTAGTGGGACAGGGGGTGAGTGGGGCCAACGTCCTGACTTTC.

The chain employs TRBV5-5 and TRBJ2-1, with 8 bases lining up with TRBD2. Losses at the gene ends were 1 base for V and 8 bases for J; bases not matched to a gene: 8. Germline loops: CDR1 SGHKS, CDR2 YYEKEE (reference sequence). CDR3 size: 15 residues. The CDR3 loop reads CASSLRGRPGDEQFF. The DNA of the CDR3 is TGTGCCAGCAGCTTGCGCGGGAGGCCGGGGGATGAGCAGTTCTTC.

In DNA, the CDR3 is TGTGCCAGCAGTTACTCTCCTAGCGGGATGAACAATGAGCAGTTCTTC. It codes for CASSYSPSGMNNEQFF. The genes are TRBV6-5 and TRBJ2-1, with 9 bases lining up with TRBD2. The CDR3 runs 16 residues. Germline V gene data show CDR1 as MNHEY and CDR2 as SVGAGI. Trimming at V came to 0 bases and at J to 5 bases, leaving 5 bases not matched to a gene.

The chain links TRBV14 to TRBJ2-1, with TRBD2 matching 9 bases. V lost 1 base and J lost 2; bases outside the gene matches: 6. This CDR3 comprises 17 residues. CDR1 and CDR2 from the germline V gene are SGHDN and FVKESK. CDR3 sequence: CASSQGGTSRTYNEQFF. The CDR3 DNA sequence: TGTGCCAGCAGCCAAGGCGGGACTAGCCGTACCTACAATGAGCAGTTCTTC. The entire variable domain, with the rest obtained from reference TRBV14 and TRBJ2-1, is as follows: EAGVTQFPSHSVIEKGQTVTLRCDPISGHDNLYWYRRVMGKEIKFLLHFVKESKQDESGMPNNRFLAERTGGTYSTLKVQPAELEDSGVYFCASSQGGTSRTYNEQFFGPGTRLTVL.

This clone was counted only a few times. The rearrangement joins TRBV7-9 to TRBJ2-7, with TRBD1 matching over 8 bases. The germline V gene encodes CDR1 SEHNR and CDR2 FQNEAQ (reference sequence). CDR3 length: 11 residues. V was pared by 3 bases and J by 12 bases, with 4 bases of the junction left unmatched. This CDR3 is CASSFGGTGYF. The CDR3 nucleotides are TGTGCCAGCAGCTTCGGTGGGACAGGGTACTTC.

The rearrangement uses TRBV5-4 and TRBJ1-2, with D tentatively TRBD1 (5 bases). The germline V gene encodes CDR1 SGHNT and CDR2 YYREEE (reference sequence). CDR3 length: 13 amino acids. Trimming cost V 0 bases and J 8 bases, with 11 bases left between them. CDR3: CASSLEGIRGYTF. For the CDR3, the DNA is TGTGCCAGCAGCTTGGAGGGGATAAGGGGCTACACCTTC.

The rearrangement uses TRBV21-1 and TRBJ2-2; TRBD2, as called in the table, went unchecked against the DNA. TRBV21-1 is a listed pseudogene. The CDR3 is 16 amino acids. DNA of the CDR3: TGTGCCAGCAGCCGTTCACGGGGGGGGTACACCGGGGAGCTGTTTTTT. Protein: CASSRSRGGYTGELFF.

The chain is built from TRBV5-1 and TRBJ2-3; 8 bases agree with TRBD2. V lost 4 bases and J lost 4; bases outside the gene matches: 8. The CDR3 has 15 amino acids. The germline V gene encodes CDR1 SGHRS and CDR2 YFSETQ. The chain's CDR3 is CASSIGGGGADTQYF. The CDR3 DNA is TGCGCCAGCAGCATCGGGGGGGGCGGGGCAGATACGCAGTATTTT.

The V call is TRBV30, the J call TRBJ1-1; D perhaps matches TRBD1 (5 bases). V was cut by 0 bases and J by 5 bases, with 10 bases left in between. The germline gives CDR1 GTSNPN, CDR2 SVGIG (reference sequence). The CDR3 loop spans 13 amino acids. CDR3 sequence (DNA): TGTGCCTGGAGTGTACTGGGGGGAACTGAAGCTTTCTTT. Residues: CAWSVLGGTEAFF. Supplemented by reference TRBV30 and TRBJ1-1, the full variable domain reads SQTIHQWPATLVQPVGSPLSLECTVEGTSNPNLYWYRQAAGRGLQLLFYSVGIGQISSEVPQNLSASRPQDRQFILSSKKLLLSDSGFYLCAWSVLGGTEAFFGQGTRLTVV.

This clone has just a few counts. This chain uses TRBV6-6 with TRBJ2-7, with TRBD1 identical over 9 bases. This CDR3 comprises 15 residues. Germline trimming cut 5 bases from V and 5 bases from J; bases unmatched to any gene: 10. CDR1 and CDR2 from the germline V gene are MNHNY and SVGAGI (reference sequence). The CDR3 sequence: CASSPSTGGLNEQYF. The CDR3 nucleotides read TGTGCCAGCAGTCCCTCGACAGGGGGACTCAACGAGCAGTACTTC.

A few counts support this clone. The chain is built from TRBV4-2 and TRBJ2-1; D not resolved. Between the trimmed V and J ends, which lost 0 bases and 0 bases, there was a span of 6 bases. The CDR3 length is 15 residues. Germline V gives CDR1 LGHNA, CDR2 YNFKEQ. The DNA for the CDR3 is TGTGCCAGCAGCCAAGAGGCTAGCTCCTACAATGAGCAGTTCTTC. Translating it yields CASSQEASSYNEQFF.

The rearrangement joins TRBV2 to TRBJ1-3; no clear D gene. The ends were cut back, 7 bases at V and 2 bases at J, with 12 bases in the middle. Looked up from germline, CDR1 is SNHLY and CDR2 is FYNNEI. The CDR3 has 14 residues. The chain's CDR3 is CASILPAAGNTIYF. In DNA form, the CDR3 reads TGTGCCAGCATTCTTCCTGCGGCTGGAAACACCATATATTTT. The whole variable domain, remainder taken from reference TRBV2 and TRBJ1-3, is EPEVTQTPSHQVTQMGQEVILRCVPISNHLYFYWYRQILGQKVEFLVSFYNNEISEKSEIFDDQFSVERPDGSNFTLKIRSTKLEDSAMYFCASILPAAGNTIYFGEGSWLTVV.

This clone was recorded a few times. The V and J genes are TRBV5-6 and TRBJ1-6, with D tentatively TRBD1 (5 bases). This CDR3 has 15 residues. V was shortened by 5 bases and J by 7 bases, with 16 bases between the two germline ends. Germline V gene lookup returns CDR1 SGHDT and CDR2 YYEEEE. CDR3: CASSRGTPSNSPLHF. The CDR3 DNA sequence: TGTGCCAGCAGTCGCGGGACCCCCTCGAATTCACCCCTCCACTTT.

This chain uses TRBV7-6 with TRBJ1-2, with 8 bases aligning to TRBD1. The CDR3 sequence is 15 residues long. V shed 3 bases and J 8 bases; nucleotides not matched to a gene: 11. Germline V CDR1 and CDR2: SGHVS, FNYEAQ. CDR3 sequence reads: CASSFGGTDRGGYTF. The CDR3 DNA reads TGTGCCAGCAGCTTTGGGGGGACCGACAGGGGCGGCTACACCTTC.

The chain links TRBV5-8 to TRBJ2-6; D may be TRBD1 (6 bases). The CDR3 spans 16 residues. V lost 3 bases, J lost 3 bases, and 13 bases lay in between. The germline CDR1 and CDR2 sequences are SGHTS and YDEGEE. CDR3: CASSWTAFGGANVLTF. CDR3 nucleotides: TGTGCCAGCAGCTGGACAGCTTTTGGTGGGGCCAACGTCCTGACTTTC.

This clone has only a few counts. This chain connects TRBV2 to TRBJ2-1; 7 bases match TRBD1. Unmatched junction bases numbered 13, after V lost 9 bases and J lost 8 bases. The V gene's germline CDR1 is SNHLY and CDR2 FYNNEI. This CDR3 region has 14 residues. The CDR3: CASATGVPGHEQFF. DNA of the CDR3: TGTGCCAGTGCTACAGGGGTCCCCGGGCATGAGCAGTTCTTC.

V usage is TRBV19 and J usage is TRBJ1-1, with D perhaps TRBD1 (6 bases). This CDR3 has 13 amino acids. V was clipped by 7 bases and J by 5 bases, with 14 bases between them. Germline assignment: CDR1 LNHDA and CDR2 SQIVND (reference sequence). The CDR3 reads CASIDRPETEAFF. DNA for the CDR3: TGTGCCAGTATTGACAGGCCGGAGACTGAAGCTTTCTTT.

This clone came up once. The J gene is TRBJ2-7, the V gene TRBV28; 9 nucleotides line up with TRBD1. The V and J ends lost 4 bases and 1 base, in that order; junction bases with no gene match: 11. From germline, CDR1 is MDHEN and CDR2 SYDVKM. The CDR3 covers 17 residues. For the CDR3, the DNA is TGTGCCAGCAGTTCCCAGGTTACAGGGGGCTTATCCTACGAGCAGTACTTC. It translates to CASSSQVTGGLSYEQYF.

V usage is TRBV5-4 and J usage is TRBJ2-7; tentative D call: TRBD2 (5 bases). V dropped 4 bases and J dropped 5 bases, with 19 bases sitting between them. Germline V lookup: CDR1 SGHNT, CDR2 YYREEE (reference sequence). The CDR3 consists of 15 residues. The CDR3 nucleotides are TGTGCCAGCAGCACTACCCGGCCGAGGGTGGACGAGCAGTACTTC. Residues: CASSTTRPRVDEQYF.

V is TRBV5-4 and J is TRBJ2-7, with 7 bases identical to TRBD1. The CDR3 consists of 14 residues. Germline CDR1 and CDR2: SGHNT and YYREEE (reference sequence). After removal of 4 bases from V and 1 base from J, the junction contained 5 bases not matched to a gene. CDR3 DNA sequence: TGTGCCAGCAGCACCGGGACAGTATCCTACGAGCAGTACTTC. This encodes CASSTGTVSYEQYF.

The chain carries TRBV6-1 and TRBJ1-3, with D perhaps TRBD1 (6 bases). Trimming shortened V by 2 bases and J by 2 bases, and 10 bases separated the two germline ends. CDR1 is MNHNS, CDR2 SASEGT, per germline. CDR3 length: 15 amino acids. The CDR3 is CASSEPGAPGNTIYF. In DNA form, the CDR3 reads TGTGCCAGCAGTGAACCAGGGGCCCCTGGAAACACCATATATTTT.

The V call is TRBV5-4, the J call TRBJ2-3, with 13 bases aligning to TRBD2. This CDR3 is 14 amino acids long. J lost 6 bases, V lost 10 bases, and 8 bases had no gene match. CDR1 is SGHNT, CDR2 YYREEE, per germline (reference sequence). Written as DNA, the CDR3 is TGTGCCTTTGGGACTAGCGGGGATAAGGATACGCAGTATTTT. It is translated as CAFGTSGDKDTQYF.

V and J are TRBV28 and TRBJ2-7; 7 nucleotides line up with TRBD2. With V trimmed by 7 bases and J by 3 bases, 9 bases remained unmatched. The length of the CDR3 is 14 residues. In germline, CDR1 is MDHEN, CDR2 SYDVKM. The CDR3 reads CASTLGGRIYEQYF. CDR3 nucleotides: TGTGCCAGCACCCTGGGGGGGAGGATCTACGAGCAGTACTTC. Full variable domain (remainder filled in from reference TRBV28 and TRBJ2-7): DVKVTQSSRYLVKRTGEKVFLECVQDMDHENMFWYRQDPGLGLRLIYFSYDVKMKEKGDIPEGYSVSREKKERFSLILESASTNQTSMYLCASTLGGRIYEQYFGPGTRLTVT.

The genes are TRBV5-1 and TRBJ2-1, with TRBD2 matching 13 bases. Losses at the gene ends were 3 bases for V and 0 bases for J; bases not matched to a gene: 6. Germline V gives CDR1 SGHRS, CDR2 YFSETQ. The CDR3 is 18 residues long. The CDR3 DNA reads TGCGCCAGCAGCTCGGAACTAGCGGGAGGGAGCTCCTACAATGAGCAGTTCTTC. Amino acid sequence: CASSSELAGGSSYNEQFF.